This T cell receptor beta chain was captured by sequencing in a study of blood T cells in healthy people across ages. Each donor supplied 7.5 to 10 milliliters of peripheral blood. Extraction of total RNA produced a minimum of 5.5 micrograms from each sample. Germline assignment: CDR1 SGHVS and CDR2 FNYEAQ. Trimming pared 4 bases from V and 10 bases from J, leaving 13 bases between. The CDR3 spans 12 residues. Study conclusions and caveats: Among long-lived donors, naive CD4+ cells were more numerous and diversity higher than in aged donors.

Regarding this clonotype: Its antigen remains unidentified.

A sample-barcoded 5' primer and a J-beta primer mix were used in a second PCR of roughly 6 to 11 cycles. A 12-random-nucleotide template-switch adaptor tagged each cDNA molecule. Each CDR3 protein gets one entry after TCRdb re-called the 5' RACE reads with MiXCR. The sample lists some 1.8 million distinct CDR3 sequences, approximately 39% occurring once. The clonotype comes from a human donor in good health. Sequenced material: blood. The rearrangement uses TRBV7-6 and TRBJ1-1; D is perhaps TRBD1 (5 bases). CDR3 bases: TGTGCCAGCAGCTCCCCGGACGGGGCAGCTTTCTTT. This translates into CASSSPDGAAFF. Together with reference TRBV7-6 and TRBJ1-1, the CDR3 gives the full variable domain: GAGVSQSPRYKVTKRGQDVALRCDPISGHVSLYWYRQALGQGPEFLTYFNYEAQQDKSGLPNDRFSAERPEGSISTLTIQRTEQRDSAMYRCASSSPDGAAFFGQGTRLTVV.